A selection of T cell receptor beta chains follows, all from one sample in a study of CD8+CD57+ T cells in acquired aplastic anemia. From the reads, TCRdb called clonotypes with MiXCR, one entry per CDR3 protein. The table has around 400,000 distinct CDR3 sequences, 55% to 75% seen once. Sequencing used sorted CD4+, CD8+, or CD8+CD57+ T cells (not recorded which) from PBMCs. Receptor source: a human donor in good health, serving as a control. CDR3s include the opening cysteine and the closing phenylalanine or tryptophan. Each record gives: D gene, V gene, clone size, CDR3 length, J gene, CDR3 DNA, CDR3 protein. D genes are given only for firm matches. Expanded clones are given a class, and other clones once, few, many or no size at all.

D: NA; V: TRBV7-2; size: NA; length: 15; J: TRBJ1-5; DNA: TGTGCCAGCAGTCATCCTTACGAAAATAATCACCAGCAGCATTTT; CDR3: CASSHPYENNHQQHF
D: TRBD1; V: TRBV2; size: NA; length: 14; J: TRBJ2-7; DNA: TGTGCCAGCAGCTCGGGACAGGGATTCTACGAGCAGTACTTC; CDR3: CASSSGQGFYEQYF
D: TRBD2; V: TRBV9; size: NA; length: 16; J: TRBJ2-3; DNA: TGTGCCAGCAGCGTAGGTGCTAGCGGGGGGGCCGGTGTGCAGTATTTT; CDR3: CASSVGASGGAGVQYF
D: TRBD1; V: TRBV7-2; size: few; length: 15; J: TRBJ1-5; DNA: TGCGCCAGCAGCTTGCCTGGACAGGAGAATCAGCCCCAGCATTTT; CDR3: CASSLPGQENQPQHF
D: NA; V: TRBV7-2; size: NA; length: 16; J: TRBJ1-1; DNA: TGTGCCAGCAGCCTCGGTTCCAGGGAGTTGCACCCTGAAGCTTTCTTT; CDR3: CASSLGSRELHPEAFF
D: NA; V: TRBV29-1; size: NA; length: 14; J: TRBJ1-5; DNA: TGCAGCGGTGAAAAGTGGGGTAGCAATCAGCCCCAGCATTTT; CDR3: CSGEKWGSNQPQHF
D: NA; V: TRBV5-6; size: NA; length: 14; J: TRBJ1-2; DNA: TGTGCCAGCAGCCCACACGGGGCAGGGTATGGCTACACCTTC; CDR3: CASSPHGAGYGYTF
D: TRBD1; V: TRBV4-2; size: many; length: 15; J: TRBJ2-1; DNA: TGTGCCAGCAGCCGGAAAATGGGGACAGATAATGAGCAGTTCTTC; CDR3: CASSRKMGTDNEQFF
D: NA; V: TRBV20-1; size: NA; length: 13; J: TRBJ2-5; DNA: TGCAGTGCCCCCGGGACCCCCCAATCGGCCCAGTACTTC; CDR3: CSAPGTPQSAQYF
D: NA; V: TRBV10-3; size: NA; length: 13; J: TRBJ2-7; DNA: TGTGCCATCAGTGAAGGGGGGGCCGAAGAGCAGTACTTC; CDR3: CAISEGGAEEQYF
D: NA; V: TRBV9; size: NA; length: 13; J: TRBJ2-7; DNA: TGTGCCAGCAGCTTAGAGCGCGTGTACGAGGAGTACTTC; CDR3: CASSLERVYEEYF
D: TRBD1; V: TRBV20-1; size: NA; length: 13; J: TRBJ1-1; DNA: TGCAGTGCGGAAGGACAGGGAGGCACTGAAGCTTTCTTT; CDR3: CSAEGQGGTEAFF
D: NA; V: TRBV24-1; size: NA; length: 13; J: TRBJ2-7; DNA: TGTGCCACTGCTCACCCAGACCACTACGAGCAGTACTTC; CDR3: CATAHPDHYEQYF
D: NA; V: TRBV6-4; size: once; length: 13; J: TRBJ2-7; DNA: TGTGCCAGCGGTAGGGGCGTCTCCTACGAGCAGTACTTC; CDR3: CASGRGVSYEQYF
D: NA; V: TRBV5-4; size: NA; length: 14; J: TRBJ1-6; DNA: TGTGCCAGCAGACCCGGACTGACTGGTTCACCCCTCCACTTT; CDR3: CASRPGLTGSPLHF
D: NA; V: TRBV5-6; size: NA; length: 14; J: TRBJ2-1; DNA: TGTGCCAGCAGCTTGGGGGCGAGCGGCAATGAGCAGTTCTTC; CDR3: CASSLGASGNEQFF
D: NA; V: TRBV2; size: NA; length: 13; J: TRBJ1-1; DNA: TGTGCCAGCATGACGCCGGGAGCAGATACGCCTTACTTT; CDR3: CASMTPGADTPYF
D: NA; V: TRBV4-3; size: many; length: 17; J: TRBJ1-6; DNA: TGCGCCAGCAGCCAAGATGGGGGGGGGATCCATAATTCACCCCTCCACTTT; CDR3: CASSQDGGGIHNSPLHF
D: NA; V: TRBV10-3; size: NA; length: 14; J: TRBJ2-7; DNA: TGTGCCATCAGTGACGGTTCGCAAGCCTACGAGCAGTACTTC; CDR3: CAISDGSQAYEQYF
D: NA; V: TRBV4-2; size: NA; length: 16; J: TRBJ2-5; DNA: TGTGCCAGCAGCCAAGGTTCACAGGACCACCAAGAGACCCAGTACTTC; CDR3: CASSQGSQDHQETQYF
D: TRBD1; V: TRBV5-1; size: NA; length: 15; J: TRBJ2-1; DNA: TGCGCCAGCAGCTTGCAACCGGGACAGGGCAATGAGCAGTTCTTC; CDR3: CASSLQPGQGNEQFF
D: TRBD1; V: TRBV20-1; size: NA; length: 15; J: TRBJ1-5; DNA: TGCAGTGCTAGCGAGACAGGGTACCAAGATCAGCCCCAGCATTTT; CDR3: CSASETGYQDQPQHF
D: NA; V: TRBV9; size: once; length: 17; J: TRBJ1-5; DNA: TGTGCCAGCAGCGTGAAGGGTGTGGGCGGCCGGGCGCAGCCCCAGCATTTT; CDR3: CASSVKGVGGRAQPQHF
D: TRBD2; V: TRBV12-3/TRBV12-4; size: NA; length: 15; J: TRBJ2-3; DNA: TGTGCCAGCAGCACGGCTCTAGCGGGCACAGATACGCAGTATTTT; CDR3: CASSTALAGTDTQYF
D: NA; V: TRBV20-1; size: few; length: 13; J: TRBJ1-5; DNA: TGCAGTGCCCTGGGGCCCCGGAATCAGCCCCAGCATTTT; CDR3: CSALGPRNQPQHF
D: TRBD1; V: TRBV24-1; size: NA; length: 14; J: TRBJ1-2; DNA: TGTGCCACCAGTGAGCCGGGACAGGGGACTGGCTACACCTTC; CDR3: CATSEPGQGTGYTF
D: NA; V: TRBV10-2; size: NA; length: 15; J: TRBJ2-1; DNA: TGCAGCGTCATTGAGTCGACACAAGCCTACAATGAGCAGTTCTTC; CDR3: CSVIESTQAYNEQFF
D: NA; V: TRBV29-1; size: many; length: 13; J: TRBJ1-1; DNA: TGCAGCGTTACCATGGGAGGTAACACTGAAGCTTTCTTT; CDR3: CSVTMGGNTEAFF
D: NA; V: TRBV9; size: NA; length: 15; J: TRBJ1-1; DNA: TGTGCCAGCAGCTCAGGGGTGGGCCTGAGCGCTGCAGCTTTCTTT; CDR3: CASSSGVGLSAAAFF
D: NA; V: TRBV5-4; size: NA; length: 15; J: TRBJ1-5; DNA: TGTGCCAGCAGCAGGGAGATTTGCCCTGGCCAGCCCCAGCATTTT; CDR3: CASSREICPGQPQHF
D: NA; V: TRBV12-3/TRBV12-4; size: once; length: 14; J: TRBJ1-4; DNA: TGTGCCATCAGTCTGGGATGGGAGGATGAAAAACTGTTTTTT; CDR3: CAISLGWEDEKLFF
D: NA; V: TRBV7-2; size: once; length: 12; J: TRBJ2-3; DNA: TGTGCCAGCAGATACACCACAGATACGCAGTATTTC; CDR3: CASRYTTDTQYF
D: TRBD1; V: TRBV7-2; size: once; length: 15; J: TRBJ2-5; DNA: TGTGCCAGCAACAAATCGGGACAGGGGGAAGAGACCCAGTACTTC; CDR3: CASNKSGQGEETQYF
D: NA; V: TRBV6-6; size: many; length: 14; J: TRBJ2-1; DNA: TGTGCCAGCGGGACTGGGGGCTCTTACAATGAGCAGTTCTTC; CDR3: CASGTGGSYNEQFF
D: TRBD1; V: TRBV10-3; size: NA; length: 15; J: TRBJ1-5; DNA: TGTGCCACCAATCGTGACAGGGACGTCGGTCAGCCCCAGCATTTT; CDR3: CATNRDRDVGQPQHF
D: NA; V: TRBV9; size: NA; length: 17; J: TRBJ2-2; DNA: TGTGCCAGCAGCGTAGAAGCATCAGTGTCGAACACCGGGGAGCTGTTTTTT; CDR3: CASSVEASVSNTGELFF
D: NA; V: TRBV5-1; size: NA; length: 13; J: TRBJ1-1; DNA: TGTGCCAGCAGCCCTCAGGGGCGCACAGGAGCTTTCTTT; CDR3: CASSPQGRTGAFF
D: NA; V: TRBV7-4; size: few; length: 13; J: TRBJ1-2; DNA: TGTGCCAGCACCCCACACACGTCCTATGGCTACACCTTC; CDR3: CASTPHTSYGYTF
D: NA; V: TRBV12-3/TRBV12-4; size: NA; length: 13; J: TRBJ2-5; DNA: TGTGCCAGCAACCCGGGGACTGAAGAGACCCAGTACTTC; CDR3: CASNPGTEETQYF
D: NA; V: TRBV29-1; size: once; length: 11; J: TRBJ1-1; DNA: TGCAGCGTTGCACTCGAAACTGAAGCTTTCTTT; CDR3: CSVALETEAFF
D: NA; V: TRBV9; size: NA; length: 14; J: TRBJ2-1; DNA: TGTGCCAGCAGCGAGGCTCCTAGCAATCAGCCCCAGCTCTTC; CDR3: CASSEAPSNQPQLF
D: NA; V: TRBV13; size: NA; length: 15; J: TRBJ2-1; DNA: TGTGCCAGCAGCTTATTTAGAGGAGGCTCCAATGAGCAGTTCTTC; CDR3: CASSLFRGGSNEQFF
D: NA; V: TRBV6-1; size: NA; length: 14; J: TRBJ1-3; DNA: TGTGCGGTGAGTGAGCCGACCGAGGGAAACACCATATATTTT; CDR3: CAVSEPTEGNTIYF
D: TRBD2; V: TRBV7-2; size: NA; length: 20; J: TRBJ2-3; DNA: TGCGCCAGCAGCCAAGTATCCGGGACTAGCTCACACCCATCAATCGGTACGCAGTATTTT; CDR3: CASSQVSGTSSHPSIGTQYF
D: TRBD2; V: TRBV10-3; size: once; length: 12; J: TRBJ2-3; DNA: TGTGCCATCGGGAGGGGCCCAGATACGCAGTATTTT; CDR3: CAIGRGPDTQYF
D: TRBD1; V: TRBV6-1; size: many; length: 16; J: TRBJ2-3; DNA: TGTGCCAGCAGTGAATTGCAGGGGGCATTCACAGATACGCAGTATTTT; CDR3: CASSELQGAFTDTQYF
D: NA; V: TRBV7-2; size: NA; length: 14; J: TRBJ1-2; DNA: TGTGCCAGCAGCCCTCGAGGCAATCAGCCCCAGCATTTTTTC; CDR3: CASSPRGNQPQHFF
D: TRBD2; V: TRBV7-2; size: NA; length: 16; J: TRBJ2-7; DNA: TGTGCCAGCAGCCCCTGGACTAGCGGGGGAACCGGGGAGCTGTACTTC; CDR3: CASSPWTSGGTGELYF
D: NA; V: TRBV4-2; size: many; length: 18; J: TRBJ2-2; DNA: TGTGCCAGCAGCCAAGCAGGCGCCGGGTTCCTGTCCACCGGGGAGCTGTTTTTT; CDR3: CASSQAGAGFLSTGELFF
D: NA; V: TRBV7-9; size: many; length: 14; J: TRBJ2-2; DNA: TGTGCCAGCAGCTTAGCTCGGAACACCGGGGAGCTGTTTTTT; CDR3: CASSLARNTGELFF
D: NA; V: TRBV12-3/TRBV12-4; size: NA; length: 14; J: TRBJ1-6; DNA: TGTGCCAGCAGTTTTGGGCACTCGGGGTCACCCCTCCACTTT; CDR3: CASSFGHSGSPLHF
D: NA; V: TRBV19; size: NA; length: 13; J: TRBJ1-2; DNA: TGTGCCAGTAGTATCCAAGAGGACTATGGCTACACCTTC; CDR3: CASSIQEDYGYTF
D: NA; V: TRBV10-3; size: NA; length: 15; J: TRBJ1-2; DNA: TGTGCCATCAGTGGGGGGACCGCGAGAGACTATGGCTACACCTTC; CDR3: CAISGGTARDYGYTF